The present entry profiles one T cell receptor beta chain with its context. Its antigen is not identified. One end of the junction varies from germline; a read error may be responsible. The V gene's germline CDR1 is DFQATT and CDR2 SNEGSKA (reference sequence). The CDR3 consists of 15 residues. The record originates from a study of blood T cells in healthy people across ages. Study-level points and caveats: What prevented conclusive comparison of naive and antigen-experienced cells was that PBMCs were unsorted. Getting older went along with TCR beta diversity per million T cells dropping roughly linearly.

Next came a second PCR, run for about 7 to 12 cycles, which used a sample-barcoded 5' primer along with a J-beta primer mix. Each CDR3 protein is one row after TCRdb ran MiXCR on the 5' RACE reads. The sample includes some 800,000 distinct CDR3 sequences, 40% to 50% of them seen just once. This receptor was obtained from a man in his fifties or sixties in good health. The J gene is TRBJ2-1, the V gene TRBV20-1; tentatively, D is TRBD2 (6 bases). Sequencing input: blood. CDR3 sequence reads: CSTSMDVKSYNEQFF. In nucleotides, the CDR3 is TGCAGTACTAGCATGGACGTGAAGTCCTACAATGAGCAGTTCTTC.